This T cell receptor beta chain was found in a study of shared clonotypes between healthy human individuals (dated by TCRdb to the early 2020s). Some background on the complete study: A couple of women and a few men aged 18 to 49 years were included in the cohort. Leukapheresis yielded between about 0.8 and 8.9 billion PBMCs per donor. To estimate repertoire size and how much clonotype sharing occurs between individuals, the study deeply sequenced the blood TCR repertoires of 4 to 6 healthy adults. For each donor, CD4 naive and CD4 memory were each run on three plates, CD8 naive on two plates, and CD8 memory on one plate. Libraries were prepared and TCR repertoires were sequenced by different laboratories using diverse techniques, in order to increase sequencing depth and limit assay-specific biases.

TCR CDR3 regions were amplified from genomic DNA by multiplex PCR using the deep immunoSEQ assay. For each cell subset, the extracted genomic DNA was distributed evenly across all wells of several immunoSEQ 96-well plates, and each plate served as one replicate. For sorted subsets, around 200 ng genomic DNA, equal to 30,000 to 35,000 T cell genomes, was loaded into each replicate PCR. Purified libraries were quantified with a Qubit 3.0 fluorometer, sized on a Bioanalyzer 2100, and re-quantified with the KAPA Library Quantification kit. Every immunoSEQ 96-well plate was sequenced on a dedicated single-read 150-cycle Illumina NextSeq 550 flow cell. For the original study's pipeline: Because only junctional sequences without quality scores were contained in the immunoSEQ output, filtering matching that applied to full-length reads could not be performed. Sequences were annotated with PyIR, a Python wrapper for IgBLAST v1.9, and V/J genes and CDR3 were assigned using IMGT germline references. Any read was removed if the V/J assignment was weak (E-value above 1e-6), the CDR3 was missing, or the read contained stop codons, out-of-frame junctions, or ambiguous translated residues. V3J clonotypes were defined by identical inferred V gene, J gene, and CDR3 amino acid sequence. To compute the percentage overlap between repertoires, the number of shared unique clonotypes was divided by the size of the smaller repertoire. Three approaches were used to assess repertoire richness: RTK rarefaction, the Chao1 estimator, and Recon v2.1 estimates of unobserved clonotypes. Generation probabilities were computed with OLGA for all TCRbeta clonotypes obtained by the gDNA method from a few donors. This is the immuneACCESS table as TCRdb keeps it, with only in-frame sequences that have V and J called. A part of the clones is gone; compared with another copy, unresolved V genes explain less than half, and the rest is unexplained. Clonal size and the V and J genes are those of that table, whereas D and trimming came from the DNA. The sample table shows a few million clones, and about 92% are seen once. Clones ranked in the top ten supply about 0.37% of the sample.

The CDR3, cysteine through phenylalanine, is 15 amino acids long. Only the CDR3 region is kept as DNA, spanning 45 bases read in frame from base 1. CDR1 and CDR2, per the germline V gene (reference sequence), are LNHNV and YYDKDF. The V and J ends are trimmed by 1 base and 3 bases, leaving 12 bases between them. As regards this clone: The antigen it binds to is not known. Per-base quality was not reported, and no clone a single base away is much larger than it.

Study-wide findings and limitations: When a handful of donors were compared, the shared fraction of clonotypes was around 5% for naive CD4, 3% to 4% for naive CD8, 2.3% for memory CD4, and about 0.36% for memory CD8. Higher generation probabilities were observed for clonotypes shared by all four sorted-subset donors than for non-shared clonotypes. Incomplete sequencing was indicated by rarefaction of sorted-subset datasets, despite the large sequencing depth. Pairwise subsampling indicated that sequencing depth was expected to affect the degree of clonotype sharing among donors. Larger estimated clonotype richness was generally found for naive subsets than for memory subsets. Only blood was sampled, and tissue TCR repertoires likely differ from those in blood. Because the study included a small number of donors, the genetic and exposure-history diversity represented was limited.

Donors were healthy HIV-negative adults with no recently reported acute infections or vaccinations. Every donor was a Caucasian adult living in Nashville, Tennessee, USA. CD4+ T cells were enriched through magnetic negative selection, after which naive cells were positively selected on CD45RA and the remaining negative fraction served as the memory subset. Blood was collected by leukapheresis, and PBMCs were isolated by Ficoll-Histopaque density gradient centrifugation and then cryopreserved in liquid nitrogen vapor phase. Analytical flow cytometry was used to check the purity and quantity of every magnetically sorted T cell population. From each sorted fraction, genomic DNA was isolated and quantified by UV absorbance on a Nanodrop 2000c.

The receptor was isolated from a young man in good health. Some clones in this sample may be carry-over from other donors' samples. This chain joins TRBV15 to TRBJ1-2, with no confident D gene call. Sequences were obtained from naive CD4+ T cells from PBMCs. The cell subset or site label corresponds to: CD45RA+ positively selected. The CDR3 in this case is CATSRGETRDYGYTF. Read as DNA, the sequence is TGTGCCACCAGCAGAGGAGAAACAAGGGACTATGGCTACACCTTC.